This T cell receptor beta chain was identified in a study of T cell responses to AZD1222 COVID-19 vaccine. CDR3 length: 16 residues. V trimming: 0 bases; J trimming: 0 bases; junction bases outside the gene matches: 1. Germline values: CDR1 MNHEY, CDR2 SVGAGI. This clone occurred once. The method was immunoSEQ multiplex PCR; TCRdb's version includes in-frame clones alone and lacks a portion of them. The sample lists roughly 60,000 clones, 65% to 90% occurring once. The clonotype comes from an adult in good health. J is TRBJ2-7 and V is TRBV6-5; 11 positions match TRBD2. This sample comprised peripheral blood, obtained on day 0 of AZD1222 vaccination. The CDR3 sequence: CASSYSTSGNSYEQYF. The CDR3 nucleotides are TGTGCCAGCAGTTACTCGACTAGCGGGAACTCCTACGAGCAGTACTTC.